This note documents a single T cell receptor beta chain sequence. Its antigen is still unknown. This record belongs to a study of a mutant IDH1 vaccine in newly diagnosed glioma. Overall study: The study started vaccination 4-6 weeks after radiotherapy alone, or with temozolomide cycles. Patients were pretreated with radiotherapy, temozolomide, or both, mostly both. At week 47 came visit V13, while visit V12 had come at week 35.

The protocol was immunoSEQ multiplex PCR, while the TCRdb copy is restricted to in-frame clones and leaves out a portion. The sample has about 60,000 clones; roughly 80% are singletons. Noted time point: week 35, safety follow-up. Topical imiquimod accompanied each vaccine dose, which consisted of 300 ug of mutant IDH1 20-mer peptide. CDR1 is SGHRS and CDR2 is YFSETQ in the germline V gene. V was pared by 4 bases and J by 6 bases, with 16 bases between. CDR3 length equals 14 residues. This TCR was recovered from a man aged 25-40 years with glioma. This specimen consisted of PBMCs, obtained from a glioma patient whose treatment included an IDH1 peptide vaccine. The rearrangement uses TRBV5-1 and TRBJ1-2, with a tentative D call TRBD1 (5 bases). CDR3: CASSPQSPRDGYTF. Here the CDR3 DNA reads TGCGCCAGCAGCCCGCAATCCCCCAGGGATGGCTACACCTTC.